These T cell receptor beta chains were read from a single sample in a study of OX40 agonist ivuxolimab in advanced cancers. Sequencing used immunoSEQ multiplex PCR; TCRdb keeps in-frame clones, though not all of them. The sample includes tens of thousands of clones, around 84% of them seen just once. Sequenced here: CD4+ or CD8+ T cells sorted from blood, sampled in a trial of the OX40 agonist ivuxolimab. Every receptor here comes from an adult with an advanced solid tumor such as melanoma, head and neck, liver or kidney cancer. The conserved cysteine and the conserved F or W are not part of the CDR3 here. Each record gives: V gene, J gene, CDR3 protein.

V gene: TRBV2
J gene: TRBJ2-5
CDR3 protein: ASRQQLYQETQY

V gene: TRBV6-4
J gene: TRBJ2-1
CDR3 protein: ASSDSGGIPYNEQF

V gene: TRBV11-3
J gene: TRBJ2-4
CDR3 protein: ASSSRVTKNIQY

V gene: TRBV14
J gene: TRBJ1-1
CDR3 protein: ASGDIRTEAF

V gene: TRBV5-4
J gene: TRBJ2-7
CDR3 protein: ASSFQGEQY

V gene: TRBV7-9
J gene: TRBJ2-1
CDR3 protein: ASSSTGANEQF

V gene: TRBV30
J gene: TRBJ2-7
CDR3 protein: AWSVKSSYEQY

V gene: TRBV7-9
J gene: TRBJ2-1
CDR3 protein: ASSSPGAGGGYNEQF

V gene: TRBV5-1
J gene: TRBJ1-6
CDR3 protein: ASSEGRDRSSYNSPLH

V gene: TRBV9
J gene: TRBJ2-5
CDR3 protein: ASSVAGSRQETQY

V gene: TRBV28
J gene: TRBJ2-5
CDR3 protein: ASSLTRTGTETQY

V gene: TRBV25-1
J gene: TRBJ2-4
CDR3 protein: ASSVQGLAKNIQY

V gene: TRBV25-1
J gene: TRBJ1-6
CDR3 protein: ASSEQGRAPLH

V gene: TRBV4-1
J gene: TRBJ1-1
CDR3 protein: ASRPGQENTEAF

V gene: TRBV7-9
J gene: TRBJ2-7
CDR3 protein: ASSFPTTPEQY

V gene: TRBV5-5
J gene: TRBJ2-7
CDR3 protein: ASSLATGIVYEQY

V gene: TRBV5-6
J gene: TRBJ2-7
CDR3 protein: ASSRSGSSYEQY

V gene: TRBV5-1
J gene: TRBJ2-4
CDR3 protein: ASSLDTKNIQY

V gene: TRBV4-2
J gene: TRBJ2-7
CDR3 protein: ASSSFTSGRAYEQY

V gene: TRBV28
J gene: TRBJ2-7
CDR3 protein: ASTPSGTVYEQY

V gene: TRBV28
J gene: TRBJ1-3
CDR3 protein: ASSTREIESSGNTIY

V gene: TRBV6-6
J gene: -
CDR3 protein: ASRVSGDRGTYEQY

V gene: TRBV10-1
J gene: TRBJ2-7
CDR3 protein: ASSEYADPYEQY

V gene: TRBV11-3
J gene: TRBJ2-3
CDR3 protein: ASSLAGTSGQVMQY

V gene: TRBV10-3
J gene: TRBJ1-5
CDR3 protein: AISITPDNQPQH

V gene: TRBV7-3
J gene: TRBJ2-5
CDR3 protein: ASSFQETQY

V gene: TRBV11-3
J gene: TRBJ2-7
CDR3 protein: ASSLGSGYEQY

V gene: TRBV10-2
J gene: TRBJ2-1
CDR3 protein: ASSEGGPFSYNEQF

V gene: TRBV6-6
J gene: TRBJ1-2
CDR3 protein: ASSYRGP

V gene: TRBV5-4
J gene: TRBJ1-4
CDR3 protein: ASSATGGDTNEKLF

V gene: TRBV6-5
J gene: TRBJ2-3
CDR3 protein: ASSYDREHLTDTQY

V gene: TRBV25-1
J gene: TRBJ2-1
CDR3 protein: ASSEVLAGEYNEQF

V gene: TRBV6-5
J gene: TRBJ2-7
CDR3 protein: ASAAARYPSYEQY

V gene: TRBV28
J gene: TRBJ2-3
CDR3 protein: ASIGVMTDTQY

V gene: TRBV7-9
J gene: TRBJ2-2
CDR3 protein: ASSLNTGDYDGELF

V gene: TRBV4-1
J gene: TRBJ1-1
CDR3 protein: ASSQGIRDTRHTEAF

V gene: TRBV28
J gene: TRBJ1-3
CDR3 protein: ASRPGSGNTIY

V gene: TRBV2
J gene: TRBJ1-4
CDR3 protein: ASSERRPGGDEKLF

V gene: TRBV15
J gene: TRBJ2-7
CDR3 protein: ATSQGTGQGEQY

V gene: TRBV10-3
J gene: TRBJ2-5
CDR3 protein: AISERGETQY

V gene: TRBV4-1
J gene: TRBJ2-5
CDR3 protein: ASSPGALQETQY

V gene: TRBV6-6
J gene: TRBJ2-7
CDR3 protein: ASSTDRGGQY

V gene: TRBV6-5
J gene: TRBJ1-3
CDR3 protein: ATSDLNSGNTIY